This T cell receptor beta chain was obtained from a study of shared clonotypes between healthy human individuals. Study in general: A donor's plate count was three for CD4 naive and three for CD4 memory; CD8 naive had two and CD8 memory one.

As to this clone: What it binds is unknown.

Terminally differentiated effector memory CD45RA+ cells were excluded by CCR7 positive selection of CD45RO-negative cells. Findings and caveats of the study: Approximately 4.5% was the fraction of naive CD4 clonotypes found shared across a handful of donors. Despite large depth, rarefaction showed incomplete sorted-subset sequencing.

The repertoire was sequenced with immunoSEQ multiplex PCR; TCRdb's copy has only in-frame clones and lacks some. The repertoire holds 2 million or so clones, with just under 95% as singletons. The TCR was taken from a man aged 18 to 30 in good health. The sequenced sample was naive CD8+ T cells sorted from blood.

CDR3: CASSDFKGRSSSYEQYF. CDR3 in DNA: TGTGCCAGCAGTGACTTCAAAGGCAGGTCGAGCTCCTACGAGCAGTACTTC. The chain joins TRBV2 to TRBJ2-7; no firm D call. The germline V and J ends were trimmed by 3 bases and 0 bases, with 18 bases remaining between them. The CDR3 sequence is 17 residues long. Looked up from germline, CDR1 is SNHLY and CDR2 is FYNNEI.